These T cell receptor beta chains were read from a single sample in a study of blood T cell repertoires in COVID-19. Sequencing used immunoSEQ multiplex PCR; TCRdb keeps in-frame clones, though not all of them. The sample has approximately 140,000 clones, about four fifths seen once; the top ten hold around 2.1%. Material for sequencing was peripheral blood. These receptors all come from a man in his 70s with acute or convalescent COVID-19. The CDR3 runs from the conserved cysteine through the conserved F or W. A D gene is named only where the DNA matches it firmly. Part of the rows lack a size; the others show once, few, many or a class for expanded clones.

d_gene | j_gene | abundance | v_gene | CDR3nt | CDR3aa
- | TRBJ1-1 | - | TRBV7-2 | TGTGCCAGCAGCACCGTCAGGGCGGGAGGGACTGAAGCTTTCTTT | CASSTVRAGGTEAFF
- | TRBJ1-6 | once | TRBV6-5 | TGTGCCATCGAGGCGACGTCACGGGGAAATTCACCCCTCCACTTT | CAIEATSRGNSPLHF
TRBD1 | TRBJ1-1 | once | TRBV7-3 | TGTGCCAGCAGCTTAACGGACAGGAGGGTCACTGAAGCTTTCTTT | CASSLTDRRVTEAFF
TRBD1 | TRBJ1-2 | - | TRBV7-7 | TGTGCTAGCAGCCGATTACGGGACAGCTCCTCTTATGGCTACACCTTC | CASSRLRDSSSYGYTF
- | TRBJ2-1 | - | TRBV6-6 | TGTGCCAGCAGTTACGCGGGACGACCGGTCAATGAGCAGTTCTTC | CASSYAGRPVNEQFF
TRBD1 | TRBJ2-6 | few | TRBV7-6 | TGTGCCAGCAGCCGCTCCGGGACAGCCTCTGGGGCCAACGTCCTGACTTTC | CASSRSGTASGANVLTF
TRBD1 | TRBJ1-2 | - | TRBV7-2 | TGTGCCAGCAGCTCCCGGGACAGGGGGGGCTATGGCTACACCTTC | CASSSRDRGGYGYTF
TRBD1 | TRBJ2-3 | - | TRBV3-1/TRBV3-2 | TGTGCCAGCAGCCAACGGGACAGGGGGACAGATACGCAGTATTTT | CASSQRDRGTDTQYF
TRBD1 | TRBJ1-5 | - | TRBV7-8 | TGTGCCAGCAGCACAGGGGCTCTGGGCAATCAGCCCCAGCATTTT | CASSTGALGNQPQHF
- | TRBJ1-3 | - | TRBV4-1 | TGCGCCAGCAGCCAAGATGCGGACAGAAACTCTGGAAACACCATATATTTT | CASSQDADRNSGNTIYF
TRBD2 | TRBJ2-3 | - | TRBV5-4 | TGTGCCAGCAGCCGACGGACTAGCGGGGGCACAGATACGCAGTATTTT | CASSRRTSGGTDTQYF
TRBD1 | TRBJ2-7 | - | TRBV3-1/TRBV3-2 | TGTGCCAGCAGCCAGACAGGGGGCGCCTACGAGCAGTACTTC | CASSQTGGAYEQYF
TRBD2 | TRBJ2-5 | - | TRBV9 | TGTGCCAGCAGCCCGCCGCGGGGGGGCAAAGAGACCCAGTACTTC | CASSPPRGGKETQYF
- | TRBJ2-7 | - | TRBV6-4 | TGTGCCAGCAGGGACCACTACGAGCAGTACTTC | CASRDHYEQYF
- | TRBJ1-4 | - | TRBV4-1 | TGCGCCAGCAGCCAAGAAAGGCCAGCAGACGGGGAAAAACTGTTTTTT | CASSQERPADGEKLFF
- | TRBJ1-1 | few | TRBV20-1 | TGCAGTGCTAGTTCGGGTTCCAACACTGAAGCTTTCTTT | CSASSGSNTEAFF
- | TRBJ1-6 | - | TRBV7-3 | TGTGCCAGCAGCCCGGGTGGGAATTCACCCCTCCACTTT | CASSPGGNSPLHF
- | TRBJ2-1 | - | TRBV24-1 | TGTGCCACCAGTGAGCCCAACCTATACAATGAGCAGTTCTTC | CATSEPNLYNEQFF
- | TRBJ2-1 | - | TRBV7-9 | TGTGCCAGCAGCTTAGTGGGGGGATCGAATGAGCAGTTCTTC | CASSLVGGSNEQFF
TRBD1 | TRBJ2-2 | - | TRBV18 | TGTGCCAGCTCACCGGACAGGGCGAACACCGGGGAGCTGTTTTTT | CASSPDRANTGELFF
- | TRBJ2-7 | - | TRBV5-1 | TGCGCCAGCAGCTTCGGGATTACCTCCTACGAGCAGTACTTC | CASSFGITSYEQYF
TRBD1 | TRBJ1-6 | few | TRBV2 | TGTGCCAGCAGAGCAGGGACAGAGAATTCACCCCTCCACTTT | CASRAGTENSPLHF
- | TRBJ2-3 | - | TRBV12-3/TRBV12-4 | TGTGCCGCCGGGCGCGGGGGCACAGATACGCAGTATTTT | CAAGRGGTDTQYF
- | TRBJ1-1 | - | TRBV4-2 | TGTGCCAGCAGCCGCGGTGAGGGCAGAGACACTGAAGCTTTCTTT | CASSRGEGRDTEAFF
TRBD2 | TRBJ2-7 | - | TRBV5-8 | TGTGCCAGCAGCTTGGCCGCATCCGGGGGGGCCTACGAGCAGTACTTC | CASSLAASGGAYEQYF
- | TRBJ1-5 | - | TRBV6-5 | TGTGCCAGCAGTTACCAGGGCCGGTCTGGTCAGCCCCAGCATTTT | CASSYQGRSGQPQHF
TRBD2 | TRBJ2-5 | - | TRBV7-7 | TGTGCTAGCAGCCCGGGGACTACCGCCCAAGAGACCCAGTACTTC | CASSPGTTAQETQYF
TRBD1 | TRBJ1-5 | - | TRBV10-3 | TGTGCCGCCGGGACAGGGCCCAATCAGCCCCAGCATTTT | CAAGTGPNQPQHF
TRBD1 | TRBJ2-2 | - | TRBV5-1 | TGCGCCAGCAGCCCGGGACAGGGTGTCACCGGGGAGCTGTTTTTT | CASSPGQGVTGELFF
TRBD1 | TRBJ2-7 | - | TRBV19 | TGTGTCAGTAAAACAAGGCACGGGACAGGGACCTTCGAGCAGTACTTC | CVSKTRHGTGTFEQYF
- | TRBJ1-2 | - | TRBV5-5 | TGTGCCAGTAATACAGGGATTACTAACTATGGCTACACCTTC | CASNTGITNYGYTF
- | TRBJ1-2 | - | TRBV10-3 | TGTGCCATCAGGGACCATGCGGGGGACCCGCCTTATGGCTACACCTTC | CAIRDHAGDPPYGYTF